The TCR beta chain described here comes from a study of shared clonotypes between healthy human individuals (dated by TCRdb to the early 2020s). Regarding the research as a whole: The cohort included three men and a couple of women between 18 and 49 years of age. To increase sequencing depth and limit assay-specific biases, different laboratories used diverse techniques to prepare libraries and sequence TCR repertoires. For each donor, three plates each were used for CD4 naive and CD4 memory, two plates were used for CD8 naive, and one plate was used for CD8 memory. Leukapheresis yielded between about 0.9 and 9 billion PBMCs per donor. To estimate repertoire size and how much clonotypes are shared between individuals, the study performed deep sequencing of blood TCR repertoires from five healthy adults.

Comments on this clone: Its antigen is not yet known. The sample holds no much larger clone one base away, and base qualities are not on file.

Looking up the germline V gene yields CDR1 SGHDT and CDR2 YYEEEE. Cut back by 1 base and 1 base, the V and J ends lie 11 bases apart. The CDR3 measures 15 amino acids from cysteine to phenylalanine. Of all the DNA, just the CDR3 is kept, 45 bases in frame from base 1. TCR CDR3 regions were amplified from genomic DNA by multiplex PCR using the deep immunoSEQ assay. Extracted genomic DNA from each cell subset was spread evenly across all wells of several immunoSEQ 96-well plates, with each plate serving as a replicate. For sorted subsets, about 200 ng genomic DNA, equal to tens of thousands of T cell genomes, was loaded into each replicate PCR. Purified libraries were quantified with a Qubit 3.0 fluorometer, sized on a Bioanalyzer 2100, and re-quantified with the KAPA Library Quantification kit. Each immunoSEQ 96-well plate was sequenced on its own single-read 150-cycle Illumina NextSeq 550 flow cell. From the authors' description of their analysis: Because the immunoSEQ output held only junctional sequences and lacked quality scores, the filtering could not match the filtering applied to full-length reads. Sequences were annotated with PyIR, a Python wrapper for IgBLAST v1.9, and V/J genes and CDR3 were assigned using IMGT germline references. Any read was removed if the V/J assignment was weak (E-value above 1e-6), the CDR3 was missing, or the read contained stop codons, out-of-frame junctions, or ambiguous translated residues. V3J clonotypes were defined as sequences sharing the same inferred V gene, J gene, and CDR3 amino acid sequence. Percentage overlap between repertoires was computed as shared unique clonotypes divided by the size of the smaller repertoire. Three approaches were used to assess repertoire richness: RTK rarefaction, the Chao1 estimator, and Recon v2.1 estimates of unobserved clonotypes. For all TCRbeta clonotypes obtained by the gDNA method from several donors, generation probabilities were computed with OLGA. TCRdb obtained this table from immuneACCESS and retained in-frame rearrangements with V and J assigned. These tables miss some clones; where compared with another copy, unresolved V genes account for less than half of the shortfall, and the remainder is unexplained. Clonal size and the V and J genes are those of that table, whereas D and trimming came from the DNA. The sample contains roughly 700,000 clones, around 74% of them found a single time. 1.5% to 2% of the sample lies in the top ten.

The donors were healthy, HIV-negative adults who had no recently reported acute infections or vaccinations. Every donor was a Caucasian adult residing in Nashville, Tennessee, USA. CD4+ T cells were enriched by magnetic negative selection; naive cells were then positively selected on CD45RA, and the negative fraction formed the memory subset. After blood collection by leukapheresis, PBMCs were isolated using Ficoll-Histopaque density gradient centrifugation and then cryopreserved in the vapor phase of liquid nitrogen. Analytical flow cytometry was used to check the purity and quantity of each magnetically sorted T cell population. Genomic DNA was isolated from each sorted fraction and quantified by UV absorbance on a Nanodrop 2000c. The full study reports these points: Only blood was sampled, and tissue TCR repertoires likely differ from those in blood. Pairwise subsampling indicated that sequencing depth was expected to affect the degree of clonotype sharing among donors. Across four donors, approximately 5% of naive CD4, approximately 4% of naive CD8, 2.3% of memory CD4, and approximately 0.42% of memory CD8 clonotypes were shared. Naive subsets generally had larger estimated clonotype richness than memory subsets did. Compared with non-shared clonotypes, clonotypes shared by all four sorted-subset donors had higher generation probabilities. The genetic and exposure-history diversity represented was limited by the small number of donors. Rarefaction of sorted-subset datasets indicated incomplete sequencing despite the large sequencing depth.

This chain joins TRBV5-6 to TRBJ1-1, with no reliable assignment of the D segment. The material sequenced was memory CD4+ T cells sorted from blood. What the cell subset or site label conveys for this sample: CD45RA-negative fraction. This sequence originates from a woman between 25 and 40 years old in good health. The CDR3 region has the sequence CASSLFGPKNTEAFF. The nucleotide sequence reads as follows: TGTGCCAGCAGCTTGTTCGGGCCGAAGAACACTGAAGCTTTCTTT. Beyond the CDR3, the reference TRBV5-6 and TRBJ1-1 genes provide the residues; the full variable domain reads: DAGVTQSPTHLIKTRGQQVTLRCSPKSGHDTVSWYQQALGQGPQFIFQYYEEEERQRGNFPDRFSGHQFPNYSSELNVNALLLGDSALYLCASSLFGPKNTEAFFGQGTRLTVV.